Following are 17 T cell receptor beta chains from one sample sequenced in a study of T-cell reconstitution after alpha-beta-depleted transplantation in children. Unique molecular identifiers were incorporated into the prepared TCRbeta library. TCRdb passed the PCR reads through MiXCR, listing each CDR3 protein once. The sample includes over 70,000 distinct CDR3 sequences, approximately 12% of them seen just once. The sample consisted of PBMCs from the stem cell graft donor, taken from the stem cell graft. These receptors all stem from a human donor who donated a stem cell graft to a child with inherited bone marrow failure.

This clonotype was seen repeatedly, ten times or more. The chain links TRBV10-3 to TRBJ1-2; D possibly corresponds to TRBD1 (5 bases). Trimming removed 10 bases from V and 7 bases from J, with 19 bases in between. This CDR3 spans 13 amino acids. The germline V gene encodes CDR1 ENHRY and CDR2 SYGVKD. The CDR3 DNA reads as TGTGCCACCGGGGACCGCACGGAGGGTGGCTACACCTTC. Translating it yields CATGDRTEGGYTF.

This clonotype was found many times. The chain employs TRBV29-1 and TRBJ2-2; 8 bases agree with TRBD2. The CDR3 spans 15 residues. Germline-derived CDR1 and CDR2 are SQVTM and ANQGSEA. The J segment lost 2 bases and the V segment lost 5 bases, leaving 7 bases of the junction unmatched. For the CDR3, the DNA is TGCAGCGTTTCCTATCGGGGGGGCAACACCGGGGAGCTGTTTTTT. It translates to CSVSYRGGNTGELFF.

This clonotype was observed many times. This chain links TRBV30 with TRBJ2-1, with D hard to call. Germline-derived CDR1 and CDR2 are GTSNPN and SVGIG (reference sequence). This CDR3 has 12 residues. The ends were cut back, 5 bases at V and 7 bases at J, with 12 bases in the middle. CDR3 coding DNA: TGTGCCTGGGCCGGGCCAGAAAATGAGCAGTTCTTC. Amino acids: CAWAGPENEQFF.

This clonotype was seen at least ten times. This chain connects TRBV28 to TRBJ2-7; TRBD1 agrees at 10 bases. V shed 6 bases, J shed 3 bases, and the junction held 8 bases outside the gene matches. Germline values: CDR1 MDHEN, CDR2 SYDVKM. This CDR3 contains 15 residues. The CDR3 DNA follows: TGTGCCAGCAGGTCCGGACAGGGGGACTTCTACGAGCAGTACTTC. Translated: CASRSGQGDFYEQYF.

This clonotype was seen at least ten times. The chain couples TRBV4-2 to TRBJ1-1; D is perhaps TRBD1 (6 bases). Deletions cut 0 bases from V and 1 base from J, with 12 bases between. Germline assignment: CDR1 LGHNA and CDR2 YNFKEQ. The CDR3 is made up of 16 amino acids. CDR3 sequence (DNA): TGTGCCAGCAGCCAAGATCAGCGGGGGCCGAACACTGAAGCTTTCTTT. The encoded protein is CASSQDQRGPNTEAFF.

This clonotype appeared a few times. Being one base from a much bigger clone, this may be a read error. The V gene is TRBV25-1, the J gene TRBJ2-7, with TRBD1 identical over 7 bases. Per germline, CDR1 MGHDK and CDR2 SYGVNS. The CDR3 runs to 13 residues. CDR3 loop: CASSRDSGYEHYF. The DNA for the CDR3 is TGTGCCAGTTCCCGGGACAGTGGCTACGAGCATTACTTC.

This clonotype has a count of ten or more. The chain has TRBV9 and TRBJ1-3; D remains ambiguous. Trimming left V 5 bases short and J 1 base short, with 16 bases between. Germline CDR1 is SGDLS and CDR2 is YYNGEE. This CDR3 has 16 amino acids. CDR3 coding DNA: TGTGCCAGCAGTCCTGCTGGGCACGGATCTGGAAACACCATATATTTT. Residues: CASSPAGHGSGNTIYF.

This clonotype was picked up many times. The chain carries TRBV7-3 and TRBJ1-1; 7 nucleotides match TRBD1. Germline V gene lookup returns CDR1 SGHTA and CDR2 FQGTGA. V shed 5 bases and J 1 base; nucleotides not matched to a gene: 7. The CDR3 sequence is 15 residues long. In nucleotides, the CDR3 is TGTGCCAGCAGCGCTCCCGGGACAGAGAACACTGAAGCTTTCTTT. Protein product: CASSAPGTENTEAFF.

This clonotype was recorded at least ten times. V usage is TRBV18 and J usage is TRBJ1-5; TRBD1 aligns across 10 bases. Germline V lookup: CDR1 KGHSH, CDR2 LQKENI. V lost 2 bases and J lost 2; bases outside the gene matches: 3. CDR3 size: 16 residues. CDR3 bases: TGTGCCAGCTCACCAGGACAGGGGGGTGGCAATCAGCCCCAGCATTTT. Residues: CASSPGQGGGNQPQHF.

At least ten counts were recorded for this clonotype. This chain uses TRBV20-1 with TRBJ1-1; D gene uncertain. Germline CDR1 DFQATT, CDR2 SNEGSKA (reference sequence). The CDR3 runs 11 residues. Trimming took off 7 bases at V and 2 bases at J, with 8 bases between the two ends. This CDR3 is CSGIENTEAFF. In nucleotides, the CDR3 is TGCAGTGGGATAGAAAACACTGAAGCTTTCTTT.

The sample holds many counts of this clonotype. The chain combines TRBV5-5 with TRBJ1-2, with D uncertain. The V gene lost 4 bases and the J gene lost 4 bases, with 8 bases spanning the gap. Germline V gene sequence: CDR1 SGHKS, CDR2 YYEKEE (reference sequence). The CDR3 extends over 12 amino acids. This CDR3 reads CASSEGSYGYTF. The DNA of the CDR3 is TGTGCCAGCAGCGAGGGCAGCTATGGCTACACCTTC.

This clonotype was recorded many times. This chain links TRBV6-6 with TRBJ2-2; D is unclear. The CDR3 covers 13 residues. Per the germline V gene, CDR1 is MNHNY and CDR2 is SVGAGI (reference sequence). The germline V and J ends were trimmed by 6 bases and 5 bases, with 10 bases remaining between them. CDR3 region: CASRPLNTGELFF. DNA for the CDR3: TGTGCCAGCAGACCCCTCAATACCGGGGAGCTGTTTTTT.

This clonotype was counted ten times or more. CDR3 bases: TGCGCCAGCAGCTTGGCTGGACAGGGGCAGGGGGAGACCCAGTACTTC. Its translation: CASSLAGQGQGETQYF. V gene TRBV5-1 combines with J gene TRBJ2-5; 9 positions match TRBD1. J was trimmed by 5 bases and V by 0 bases; bases with no gene match: 8. The CDR3 is 16 residues long. Germline V gene lookup returns CDR1 SGHRS and CDR2 YFSETQ.

This clonotype was recorded many times. The chain uses TRBV7-8 and TRBJ2-1; 11 nucleotides agree with TRBD2. This CDR3 has 15 residues. Trimming cost V 1 base and J 8 bases; bases outside gene matches: 4. The V gene's germline CDR1 is SGHVS and CDR2 FQNEAQ. In DNA, the CDR3 is TGTGCCAGCAGCTTAGTAGCGGGAGGGTCGGATGAGCAGTTCTTC. The encoded protein is CASSLVAGGSDEQFF.

This clonotype appeared many times. The chain links TRBV11-2 to TRBJ2-5; TRBD2 matches 9 bases. Germline CDR1 and CDR2: SGHAT and FQNNGV. This CDR3 comprises 20 residues. V trimming: 2 bases; J trimming: 4 bases; junction bases outside the gene matches: 20. The DNA for the CDR3 is TGTGCCAGCAGCTTACCCGCGAACCACACCGGGACTAGCCCTCCAGAGACCCAGTACTTC. Translating gives CASSLPANHTGTSPPETQYF.

CDR3 nucleotide sequence: TGCGCCAGCAGTCAATTCCAGGGTGATCATAGCAATCAGCCCCAGCATTTT. It codes for CASSQFQGDHSNQPQHF. The chain links TRBV23-1 to TRBJ1-5, with D maybe TRBD1 (5 bases). TRBV23-1 is given ORF status, its function remaining uncertain. V lost 1 base and J lost 0, with 13 bases in between. The CDR3 consists of 17 residues.

In its sample, this clonotype was seen many times. The genes are TRBV4-3 and TRBJ1-2, with D possibly matching TRBD1 (5 bases). CDR3 length: 15 residues. Germline V lookup: CDR1 LGHNA, CDR2 YSLEER. V lost 2 bases and J 5 bases, leaving 15 bases between the germline ends. CDR3 sequence: CASSQLTAAGYGYTF. CDR3 bases: TGCGCCAGCAGCCAATTGACAGCCGCCGGGTATGGCTACACCTTC.